Detailed here is one T cell receptor (beta chain). The germline CDR1 and CDR2 sequences are SGDLS and YYNGEE. V shed 5 bases and J 6 bases; nucleotides not matched to a gene: 9. The CDR3 consists of 14 residues. The sample belongs to a study of blood T cell repertoires in COVID-19. At the level of the study: Donors in the United States, Italy and Spain gave samples during acute or convalescent COVID-19. T cells, B-cell-depleted T cells, or PBMCs supplied cDNA or gDNA.

Authors' data handling: How many nucleated cells were present was estimated from reference gene primer amplification. Profiled with immunoSEQ multiplex PCR; TCRdb holds only in-frame clones, not every one. The DNA was the basis for D and trimming; V, J and clone size are from that table. Of about 70,000 clones listed, roughly 85% are singletons. This clonotype originated in a woman aged 60-75 years with acute or convalescent COVID-19. Sequenced: peripheral blood. The chain carries TRBV9 and TRBJ1-2; TRBD1 aligns across 8 bases. The CDR3 loop is CASRSDRVGDGYTF. The CDR3 region has the DNA TGTGCCAGCAGGTCGGACAGGGTCGGAGATGGCTACACCTTC.